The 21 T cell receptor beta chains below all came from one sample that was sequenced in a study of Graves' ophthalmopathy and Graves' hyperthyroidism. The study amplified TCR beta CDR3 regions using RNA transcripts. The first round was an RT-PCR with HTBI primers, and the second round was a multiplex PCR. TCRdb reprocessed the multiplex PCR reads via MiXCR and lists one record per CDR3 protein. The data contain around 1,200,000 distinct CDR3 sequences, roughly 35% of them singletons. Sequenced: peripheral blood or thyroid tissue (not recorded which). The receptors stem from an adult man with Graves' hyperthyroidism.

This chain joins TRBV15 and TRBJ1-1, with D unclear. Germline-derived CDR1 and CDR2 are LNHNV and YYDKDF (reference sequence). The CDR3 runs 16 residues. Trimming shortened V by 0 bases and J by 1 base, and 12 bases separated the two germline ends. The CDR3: CATSRDSANGNTEAFF. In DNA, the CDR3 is TGTGCCACCAGCAGAGACAGCGCCAACGGGAACACTGAAGCTTTCTTT.

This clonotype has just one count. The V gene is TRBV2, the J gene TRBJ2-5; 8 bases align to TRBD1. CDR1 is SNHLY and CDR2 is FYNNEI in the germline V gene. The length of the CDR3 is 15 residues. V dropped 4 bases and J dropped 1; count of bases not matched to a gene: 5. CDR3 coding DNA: TGTGCCAGCAGTGCAGGGACAGGAGCCCAAGAGACCCAGTACTTC. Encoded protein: CASSAGTGAQETQYF.

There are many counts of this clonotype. The DNA of the CDR3 is TGTGCCAGCAGTTCCTCAGGACAGGGGAGTTCTGGCTACACCTTC. Its protein product is CASSSSGQGSSGYTF. This sequence joins TRBV7-2 and TRBJ1-2, with 9 nucleotides matching TRBD1. V was pared by 6 bases and J by 7 bases, with 12 bases of the junction left unmatched. Germline CDR1 reads SGHTA; CDR2 reads FQGNSA. There are 15 residues in the CDR3.

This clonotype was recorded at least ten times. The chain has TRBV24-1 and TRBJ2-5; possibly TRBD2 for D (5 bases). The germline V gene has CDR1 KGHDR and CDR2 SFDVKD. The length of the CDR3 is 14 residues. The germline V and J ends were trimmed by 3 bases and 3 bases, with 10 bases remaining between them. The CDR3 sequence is CATSDPRTEETQYF. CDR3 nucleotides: TGTGCCACCAGTGATCCTCGGACTGAAGAGACCCAGTACTTC.

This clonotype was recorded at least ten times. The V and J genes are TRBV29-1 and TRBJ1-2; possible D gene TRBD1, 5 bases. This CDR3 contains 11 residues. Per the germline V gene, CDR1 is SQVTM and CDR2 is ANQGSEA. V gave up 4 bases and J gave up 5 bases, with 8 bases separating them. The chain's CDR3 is CSVGRAYGYTF. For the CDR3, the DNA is TGCAGCGTTGGCAGGGCATATGGCTACACCTTC.

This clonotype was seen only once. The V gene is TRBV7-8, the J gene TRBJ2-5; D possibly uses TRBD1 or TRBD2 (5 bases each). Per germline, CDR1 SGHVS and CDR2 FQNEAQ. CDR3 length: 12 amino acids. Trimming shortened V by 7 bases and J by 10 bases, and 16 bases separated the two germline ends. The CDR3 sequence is CASTDRDRDQYF. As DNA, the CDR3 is TGTGCCAGCACAGATCGGGACCGCGACCAGTACTTC.

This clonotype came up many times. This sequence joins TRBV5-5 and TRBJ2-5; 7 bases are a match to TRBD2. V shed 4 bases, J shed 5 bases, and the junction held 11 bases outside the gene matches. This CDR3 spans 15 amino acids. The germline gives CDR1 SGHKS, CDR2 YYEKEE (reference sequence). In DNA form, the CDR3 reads TGTGCCAGCAGCCTGGAGGGGAGGGAGGGGGAGACCCAGTACTTC. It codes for CASSLEGREGETQYF.

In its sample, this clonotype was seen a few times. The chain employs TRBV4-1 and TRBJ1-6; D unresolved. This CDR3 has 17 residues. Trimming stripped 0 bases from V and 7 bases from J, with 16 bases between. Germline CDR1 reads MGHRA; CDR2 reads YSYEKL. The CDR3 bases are TGCGCCAGCAGCCAAGAGCCCCCGGGGTCCCGAAATTCACCCCTCCACTTT. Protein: CASSQEPPGSRNSPLHF.

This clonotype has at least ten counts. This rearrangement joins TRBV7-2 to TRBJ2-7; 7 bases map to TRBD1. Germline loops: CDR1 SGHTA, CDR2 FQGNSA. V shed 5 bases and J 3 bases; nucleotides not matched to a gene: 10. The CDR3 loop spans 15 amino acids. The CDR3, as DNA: TGTGCCAGCAGCCTAGGGACAGCCCTCGTCTACGAGCAGTACTTC. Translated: CASSLGTALVYEQYF.

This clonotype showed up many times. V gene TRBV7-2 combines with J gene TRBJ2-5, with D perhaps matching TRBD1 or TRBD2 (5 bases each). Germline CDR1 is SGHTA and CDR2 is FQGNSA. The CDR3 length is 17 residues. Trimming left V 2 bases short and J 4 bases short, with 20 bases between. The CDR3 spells CASSLRGRVEVGETQYF. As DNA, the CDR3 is TGTGCCAGCAGCTTACGGGGCAGGGTGGAAGTAGGAGAGACCCAGTACTTC.

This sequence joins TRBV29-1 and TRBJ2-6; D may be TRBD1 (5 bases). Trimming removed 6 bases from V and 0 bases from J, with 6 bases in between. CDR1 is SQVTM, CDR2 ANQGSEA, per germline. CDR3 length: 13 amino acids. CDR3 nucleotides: TGCAGCGTGGGGCACTCTGGGGCCAACGTCCTGACTTTC. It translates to CSVGHSGANVLTF. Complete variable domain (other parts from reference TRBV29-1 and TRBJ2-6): SAVISQKPSRDICQRGTSLTIQCQVDSQVTMMFWYRQQPGQSLTLIATANQGSEATYESGFVIDKFPISRPNLTFSTLTVSNMSPEDSSIYLCSVGHSGANVLTFGAGSRLTVL.

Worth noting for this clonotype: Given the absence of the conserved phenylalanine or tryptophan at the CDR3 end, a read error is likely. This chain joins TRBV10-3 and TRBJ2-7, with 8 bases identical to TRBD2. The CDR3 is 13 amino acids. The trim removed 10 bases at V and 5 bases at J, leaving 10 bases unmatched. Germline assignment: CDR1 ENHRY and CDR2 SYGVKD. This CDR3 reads CASTRLAMNEQYL. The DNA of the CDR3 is TGTGCCAGCACTAGACTAGCGATGAACGAGCAGTACCTC.

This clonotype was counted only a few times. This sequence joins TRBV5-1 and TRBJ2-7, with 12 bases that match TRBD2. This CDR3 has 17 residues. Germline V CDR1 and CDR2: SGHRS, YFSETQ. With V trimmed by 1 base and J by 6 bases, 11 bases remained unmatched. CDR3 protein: CASSLYGLAGGPGEQYF. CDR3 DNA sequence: TGCGCCAGCAGCTTGTATGGTCTAGCGGGAGGGCCAGGCGAGCAGTACTTC.

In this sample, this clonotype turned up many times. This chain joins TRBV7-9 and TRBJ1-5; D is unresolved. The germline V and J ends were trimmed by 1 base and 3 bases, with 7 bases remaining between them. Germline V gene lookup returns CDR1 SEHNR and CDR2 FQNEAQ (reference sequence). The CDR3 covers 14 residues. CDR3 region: CASSLGGFNQPQHF. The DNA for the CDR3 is TGTGCCAGCAGCTTAGGTGGATTCAATCAGCCCCAGCATTTT.

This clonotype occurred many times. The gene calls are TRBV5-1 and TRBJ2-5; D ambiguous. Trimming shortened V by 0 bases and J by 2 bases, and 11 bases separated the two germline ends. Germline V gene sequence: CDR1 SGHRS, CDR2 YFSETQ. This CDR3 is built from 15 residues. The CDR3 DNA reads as TGCGCCAGCAGCTTGGGACAACAAAGACAAGAGACCCAGTACTTC. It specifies CASSLGQQRQETQYF.

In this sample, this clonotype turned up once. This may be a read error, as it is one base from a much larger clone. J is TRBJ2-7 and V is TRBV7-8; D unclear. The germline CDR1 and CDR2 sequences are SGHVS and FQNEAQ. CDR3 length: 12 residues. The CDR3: CASGLDRLEQYF. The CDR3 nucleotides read TGTGCCAGCGGCTTAGACCGCCTGGAGCAGTACTTC. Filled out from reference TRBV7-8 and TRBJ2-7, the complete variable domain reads GAGVSQSPRYKVAKRGQDVALRCDPISGHVSLFWYQQALGQGPEFLTYFQNEAQLDKSGLPSDRFFAERPEGSVSTLKIQRTQQEDSAVYLCASGLDRLEQYFGPGTRLTVT.

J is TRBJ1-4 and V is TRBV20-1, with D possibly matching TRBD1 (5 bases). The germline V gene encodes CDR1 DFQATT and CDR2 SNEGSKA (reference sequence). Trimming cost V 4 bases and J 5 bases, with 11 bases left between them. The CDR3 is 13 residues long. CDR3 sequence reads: CSATDRLNEKLFF. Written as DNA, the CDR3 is TGCAGTGCTACTGACAGACTGAATGAAAAACTGTTTTTT.

CDR3 DNA: TGTGCCAGCAGCTCCGGCGGATTAGGACAGCGACCTGAAAAACTGTTTTTT. It is translated as CASSSGGLGQRPEKLFF. The V gene is TRBV7-9, the J gene TRBJ1-4; D possibly corresponds to TRBD1 (6 bases). V was trimmed by 4 bases and J by 7 bases, leaving 22 bases between them. CDR1 is SEHNR, CDR2 FQNEAQ, per germline (reference sequence). The CDR3 has 17 residues.

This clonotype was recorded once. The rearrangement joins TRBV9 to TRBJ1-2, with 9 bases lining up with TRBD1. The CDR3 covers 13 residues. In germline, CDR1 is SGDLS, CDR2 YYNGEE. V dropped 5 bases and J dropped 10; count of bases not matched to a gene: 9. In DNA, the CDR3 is TGTGCCAGCAGAATAGGGACAGGGCGGACCTACACCTTC. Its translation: CASRIGTGRTYTF.

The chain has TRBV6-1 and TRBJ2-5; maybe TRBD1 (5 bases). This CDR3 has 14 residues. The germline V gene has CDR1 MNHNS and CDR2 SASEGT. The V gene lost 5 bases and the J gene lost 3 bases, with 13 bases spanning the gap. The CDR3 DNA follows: TGTGCCAGCAGTCCCCGACAGCTCAAAGAGACCCAGTACTTC. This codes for CASSPRQLKETQYF.

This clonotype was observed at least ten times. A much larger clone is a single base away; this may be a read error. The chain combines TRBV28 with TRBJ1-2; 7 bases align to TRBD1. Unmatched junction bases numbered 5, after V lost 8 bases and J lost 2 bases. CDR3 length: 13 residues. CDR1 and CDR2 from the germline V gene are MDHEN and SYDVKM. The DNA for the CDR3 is TGTGCCAGCCGCCCGGGACAGAACTATGGCTACACCTTC. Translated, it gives CASRPGQNYGYTF.